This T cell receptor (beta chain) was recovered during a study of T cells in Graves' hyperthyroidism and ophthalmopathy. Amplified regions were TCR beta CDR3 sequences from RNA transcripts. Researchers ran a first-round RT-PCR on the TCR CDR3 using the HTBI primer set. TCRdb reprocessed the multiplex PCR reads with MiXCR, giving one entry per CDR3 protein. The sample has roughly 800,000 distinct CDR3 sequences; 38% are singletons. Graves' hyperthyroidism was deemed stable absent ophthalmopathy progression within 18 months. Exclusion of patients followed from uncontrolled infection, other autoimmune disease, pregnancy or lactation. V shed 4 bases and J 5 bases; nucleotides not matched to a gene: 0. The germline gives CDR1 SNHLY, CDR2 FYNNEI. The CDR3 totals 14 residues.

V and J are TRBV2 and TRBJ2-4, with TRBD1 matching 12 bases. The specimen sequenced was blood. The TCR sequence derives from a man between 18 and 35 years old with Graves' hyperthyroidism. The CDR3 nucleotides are TGTGCCAGCAGTGGGGACAGGGGGCAAAACATTCAGTACTTC. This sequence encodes CASSGDRGQNIQYF.